This T cell receptor (beta chain) was sequenced during a study of blood T cells in healthy people across ages. For this clonotype: Its antigen remains unknown.

With 6 bases removed from V and 3 bases from J, the gap between germline ends came to 12 bases. CDR3 length equals 13 residues. Germline values: CDR1 SNHLY, CDR2 FYNNEI. The donors, aged roughly 6 to 95, were healthy Caucasians from Russia. Peripheral blood, around 9.4 milliliters per donor, was collected. Using a J-beta primer mix together with a sample-barcoded 5' primer, a second PCR was run for about 7 to 12 cycles. CDR3-containing paired-end reads numbering at least 2.5 million came from each sample. TCRdb processed the 5' RACE reads anew with MiXCR; each CDR3 protein has one entry. Among 1.5 million to 2 million distinct CDR3 sequences, roughly 30% were seen once, and the ten largest hold around 11%. The study, taken as a whole, reports: Unknown donor CMV status possibly confounded expanded clonotype changes.

The chain joins TRBV2 to TRBJ2-7; D remains unclear. Sequencing was performed on blood. The receptor was derived from a woman aged 25 to 39 in good health. In DNA form, the CDR3 reads TGTGCCAGCAGGCCCCCGGATGGCTACGAGCAGTACTTC. Translation: CASRPPDGYEQYF.